Described below is a single TCR beta chain sequence and its context. This sample was taken from a study of blood T cell repertoires in COVID-19. The germline V and J ends were trimmed by 2 bases and 0 bases, with 11 bases remaining between them. From germline, CDR1 is LGHNA and CDR2 YSLEER. The CDR3 contains 16 residues. In terms of age and location, participants ranged from roughly 18 to 100 years and lived in about 25 US areas. Participant reports of clinical history set cohort assignment. Two negative PCRs, clearance, or symptom resolution had been documented for recovered Cohort 3 donors. Method: immunoSEQ multiplex PCR; TCRdb's copy keeps in-frame clones and lacks some. Of over 250,000 clones in the sample, about nine tenths were seen once.

V and J are TRBV4-3 and TRBJ2-1; D might be TRBD2 (6 bases). The sequencing sample was made of PBMCs or T cells enriched from blood (not recorded which). This TCR was sampled from a woman aged 30 to 39 who had recovered from COVID-19. As DNA, the CDR3 is TGCGCCAGCAGCCAATCGGGACTCACCTCCTACAATGAGCAGTTCTTC. It translates to CASSQSGLTSYNEQFF.